These T cell receptor beta chains were read from a single sample in a study of shared clonotypes between healthy human individuals. Sequencing was performed with immunoSEQ multiplex PCR; in TCRdb, only in-frame clones are kept and a portion is missing. The table lists around 240,000 clones, 50% to 75% of them singletons, with around 10% in the top ten. Sequences were obtained from memory CD4+ T cells sorted from blood. Source of these receptors: a man aged 25-40 years in good health. The CDR3 runs from the conserved cysteine through the conserved F or W. A D gene is named only where the DNA matches it firmly. The size entry is marked missing in some rows and otherwise reads once, few, many or a size class.

>-|TRBJ2-3|TRBV6-1|-
TGTGCCAGCAGGACAACAGGGACAGATACGCAGTATTTT
CASRTTGTDTQYF
>-|TRBJ2-7|TRBV27|-
TGTGCCAGCAGTTTGTCTATAACCGGGACACCTTACGAGCAGTACTTC
CASSLSITGTPYEQYF
>TRBD2|TRBJ2-3|TRBV5-1|-
TGCGCCAGCAGCTTGTCGGCGGGAGGGATCACAGATACGCAGTATTTT
CASSLSAGGITDTQYF
>-|TRBJ1-2|TRBV5-1|-
TGCGCCAGCAGCTTGCAGGGGAAAGAGGGCTACACCTTC
CASSLQGKEGYTF
>-|TRBJ2-2|TRBV7-3|many
TGTGCCAGCAGGACGAACGGCCGTCGGACCGGGGAGCTGTTTTTT
CASRTNGRRTGELFF
>TRBD1|TRBJ2-7|TRBV5-1|few
TGCGCCAGCAGCTCCGAGGAACAGGGGGGATCCTACGAGCAGTACTTC
CASSSEEQGGSYEQYF
>-|TRBJ1-2|TRBV18|-
TGTGCCAGCTCACTCCAAACGGCCTTGGGTGGCTACACCTTC
CASSLQTALGGYTF
>-|TRBJ2-1|TRBV10-3|few
TGTGCCATCAGTGGCGGCCCCCGCGGGGAGCAGTTCTTC
CAISGGPRGEQFF
>-|TRBJ2-3|TRBV25-1|-
TGTGCCAGCAGTGAGACCCTTAGCACAGATACGCAGTATTTT
CASSETLSTDTQYF
>TRBD2|TRBJ2-5|TRBV15|-
TGTGCCACCAGACTAGCGGGAGCAGAGACCCAGTACTTC
CATRLAGAETQYF
>TRBD1|TRBJ1-1|TRBV18|-
TGTGCCAGCTCTCGCGGGACAGGTGGGATGAACACTGAAGCTTTCTTT
CASSRGTGGMNTEAFF
>-|TRBJ2-2|TRBV5-1|-
TGCGCCAGCAGCTTGGGGCCTCCAAACACCGGGGAGCTGTTTTTT
CASSLGPPNTGELFF
>-|TRBJ2-7|TRBV19|-
TGTGCCAGTAGTAATACAGGGAGCTCCTACGAGCAGTACTTC
CASSNTGSSYEQYF
>TRBD1|TRBJ1-1|TRBV7-2|-
TGTGCCAGCAGAACAACAGGGGGTGCGTCTGAAGCTTTCTTT
CASRTTGGASEAFF
>-|TRBJ2-7|TRBV21-1|-
TGTGCCAGCAGCCGTCTTGAAGACAGGGGATGTTACGAGCAGTACTTC
CASSRLEDRGCYEQYF
>-|TRBJ2-2|TRBV5-1|-
TGCGCCAGCAGCTTGGTTGGGGCGGCCACCGGGGAGCTGTTTTTT
CASSLVGAATGELFF
>-|TRBJ2-7|TRBV2|-
TGTGCCAGCAGCCGGGACAATTACGAGCAGTACTTC
CASSRDNYEQYF
>-|TRBJ1-1|TRBV19|-
TGTGCCAGTAGTATAGTTGGAAGGGAGGACACTGAAGCTTTCTTT
CASSIVGREDTEAFF
>-|TRBJ2-1|TRBV28|-
TGTGCCAGCAGTACCTCACAGGGGTGGCGGGAGTCCGATGAGCAGTTCTTC
CASSTSQGWRESDEQFF
>-|TRBJ2-2|TRBV2|-
TGTGCCAGCAGTTACAGTAGCCGCGCGAACACCGGGGAGCTGTTTTTT
CASSYSSRANTGELFF